This TCR beta chain originates from a study of blood T cells in healthy people across ages. Study outcomes and limitations: Changes in expanded clonotypes were possibly confounded, as the CMV status of donors was unknown.

Every sample had a minimum of 6.5 million PBMCs isolated. Germline assignment: CDR1 DFQATT and CDR2 SNEGSKA (reference sequence). This CDR3 is built from 11 residues. The V and J ends lost 6 bases and 7 bases respectively, with 10 bases between them. This clonotype was seen only a few times. Its antigen is not known. With a J-beta primer mix and a sample-barcoded 5' primer, a second PCR ran about 7 to 11 cycles. Template switching added a 12-random-nucleotide identifier to every cDNA molecule. Each of the samples gave a minimum of 3 million paired-end reads that contained CDR3. TCRdb reprocessed the 5' RACE reads via MiXCR and lists one record per CDR3 protein. Of about 830,000 distinct CDR3 sequences detected, 55% to 65% appear once; the ten largest clones hold roughly a quarter.

V and J are TRBV20-1 and TRBJ2-1; a weak D match, TRBD1 (6 bases). The TCR sequence derives from a man aged 25 to 45 in good health. Sample: blood. CDR3 DNA sequence: TGCAGTGCGCCCACAGGGAATGAGCAGTTCTTC. Protein sequence: CSAPTGNEQFF.